The entry below gives a single T cell receptor beta chain sequence along with its context. Method: immunoSEQ multiplex PCR; TCRdb's copy keeps in-frame clones and lacks some. The sample lists around 72,000 clones; about 85% were seen once. This sample was included in a study of OX40 agonist ivuxolimab in advanced cancers. The CDR3 loop spans 14 amino acids. Trimming took 0 bases from V and 4 from J, leaving 8 bases between them. Germline CDR1 SGHRS, CDR2 YFSETQ. The chain carries TRBV5-1 and TRBJ2-1; D possibly corresponds to TRBD2 (5 bases). The source is an adult with an advanced solid tumor such as melanoma, head and neck, liver or kidney cancer. The sequences come from CD4+ or CD8+ T cells sorted from blood, collected in a trial of the OX40 agonist ivuxolimab. The chain's CDR3 is CASSLETTYNEQFF. The DNA of the CDR3 is TGCGCCAGCAGCTTGGAGACTACTTACAATGAGCAGTTCTTC.